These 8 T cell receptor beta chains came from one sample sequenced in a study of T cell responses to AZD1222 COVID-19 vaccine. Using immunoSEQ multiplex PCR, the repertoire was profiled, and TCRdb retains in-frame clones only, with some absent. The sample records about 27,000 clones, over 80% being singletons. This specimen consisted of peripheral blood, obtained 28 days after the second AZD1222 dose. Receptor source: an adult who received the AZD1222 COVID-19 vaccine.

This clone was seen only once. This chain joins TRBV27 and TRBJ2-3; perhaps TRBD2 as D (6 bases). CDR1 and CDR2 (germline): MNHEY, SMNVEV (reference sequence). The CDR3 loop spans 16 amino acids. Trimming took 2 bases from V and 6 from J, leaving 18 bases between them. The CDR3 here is CASSLTPWVGGDTQYF. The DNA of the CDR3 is TGTGCCAGCAGTTTAACCCCGTGGGTAGGAGGGGATACGCAGTATTTT.

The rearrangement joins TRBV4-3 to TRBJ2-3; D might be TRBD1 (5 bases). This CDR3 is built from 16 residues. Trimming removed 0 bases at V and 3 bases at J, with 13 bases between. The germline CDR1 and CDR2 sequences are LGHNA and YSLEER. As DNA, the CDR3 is TGCGCCAGCAGCCAAGATGGTACGGACACGACAGATACGCAGTATTTT. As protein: CASSQDGTDTTDTQYF.

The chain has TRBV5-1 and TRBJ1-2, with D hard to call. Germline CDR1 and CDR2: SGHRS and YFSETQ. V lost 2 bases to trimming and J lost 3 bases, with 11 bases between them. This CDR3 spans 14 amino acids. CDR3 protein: CASSFGLGDYGYTF. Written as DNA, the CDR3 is TGCGCCAGCAGCTTCGGTCTCGGAGACTATGGCTACACCTTC.

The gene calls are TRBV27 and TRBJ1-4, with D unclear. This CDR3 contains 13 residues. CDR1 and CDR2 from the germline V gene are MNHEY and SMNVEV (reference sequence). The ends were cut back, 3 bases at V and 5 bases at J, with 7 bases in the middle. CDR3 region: CASSFRWNEKLFF. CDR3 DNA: TGTGCCAGCAGTTTTAGATGGAATGAAAAACTGTTTTTT. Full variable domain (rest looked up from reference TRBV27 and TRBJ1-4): EAQVTQNPRYLITVTGKKLTVTCSQNMNHEYMSWYRQDPGLGLRQIYYSMNVEVTDKGDVPEGYKVSRKEKRNFPLILESPSPNQTSLYFCASSFRWNEKLFFGSGTQLSVL.

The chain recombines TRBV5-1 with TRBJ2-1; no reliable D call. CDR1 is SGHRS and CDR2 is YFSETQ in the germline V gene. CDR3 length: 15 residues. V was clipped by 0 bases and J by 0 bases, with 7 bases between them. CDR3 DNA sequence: TGCGCCAGCAGCTTGGGTCAGAGCTCCTACAATGAGCAGTTCTTC. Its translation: CASSLGQSSYNEQFF. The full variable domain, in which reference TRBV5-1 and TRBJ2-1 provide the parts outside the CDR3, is KAGVTQTPRYLIKTRGQQVTLSCSPISGHRSVSWYQQTPGQGLQFLFEYFSETQRNKGNFPGRFSGRQFSNSRSEMNVSTLELGDSALYLCASSLGQSSYNEQFFGPGTRLTVL.

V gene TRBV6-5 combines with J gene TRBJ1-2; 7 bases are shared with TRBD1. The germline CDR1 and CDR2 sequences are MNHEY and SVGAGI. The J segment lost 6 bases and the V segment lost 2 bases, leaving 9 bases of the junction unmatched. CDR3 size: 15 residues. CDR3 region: CASSYAQQGFDGYTF. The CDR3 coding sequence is TGTGCCAGCAGTTACGCGCAACAGGGGTTCGATGGCTACACCTTC.

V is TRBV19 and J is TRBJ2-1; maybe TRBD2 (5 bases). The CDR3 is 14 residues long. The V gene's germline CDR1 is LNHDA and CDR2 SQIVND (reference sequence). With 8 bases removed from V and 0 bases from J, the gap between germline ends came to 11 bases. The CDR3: CASRPSGSYNEQFF. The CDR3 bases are TGTGCCAGTCGTCCAAGCGGCTCCTACAATGAGCAGTTCTTC.

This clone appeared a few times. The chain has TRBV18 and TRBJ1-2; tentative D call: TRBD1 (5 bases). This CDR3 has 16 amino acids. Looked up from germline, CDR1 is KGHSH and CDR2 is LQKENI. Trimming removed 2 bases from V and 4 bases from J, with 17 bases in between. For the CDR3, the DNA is TGTGCCAGCTCACCAAATCTCGGGACGGGCCTCTATGGCTACACCTTC. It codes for CASSPNLGTGLYGYTF.